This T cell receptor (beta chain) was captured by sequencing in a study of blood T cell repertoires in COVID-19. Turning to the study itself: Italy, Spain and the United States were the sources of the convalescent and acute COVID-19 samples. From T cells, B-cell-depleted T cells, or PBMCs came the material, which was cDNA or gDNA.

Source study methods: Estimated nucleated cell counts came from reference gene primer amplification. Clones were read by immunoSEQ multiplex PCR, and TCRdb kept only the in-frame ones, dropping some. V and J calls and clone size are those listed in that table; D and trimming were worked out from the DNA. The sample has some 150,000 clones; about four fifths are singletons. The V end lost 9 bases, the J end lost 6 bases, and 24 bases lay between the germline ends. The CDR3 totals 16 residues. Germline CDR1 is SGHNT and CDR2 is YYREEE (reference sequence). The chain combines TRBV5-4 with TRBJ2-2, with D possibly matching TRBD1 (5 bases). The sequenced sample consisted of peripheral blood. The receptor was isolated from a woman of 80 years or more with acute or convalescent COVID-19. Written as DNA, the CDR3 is TGTGCCAACCTATACCAGATAGTAGCAGGGCCCGGGGAGCTGTTTTTT. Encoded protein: CANLYQIVAGPGELFF.